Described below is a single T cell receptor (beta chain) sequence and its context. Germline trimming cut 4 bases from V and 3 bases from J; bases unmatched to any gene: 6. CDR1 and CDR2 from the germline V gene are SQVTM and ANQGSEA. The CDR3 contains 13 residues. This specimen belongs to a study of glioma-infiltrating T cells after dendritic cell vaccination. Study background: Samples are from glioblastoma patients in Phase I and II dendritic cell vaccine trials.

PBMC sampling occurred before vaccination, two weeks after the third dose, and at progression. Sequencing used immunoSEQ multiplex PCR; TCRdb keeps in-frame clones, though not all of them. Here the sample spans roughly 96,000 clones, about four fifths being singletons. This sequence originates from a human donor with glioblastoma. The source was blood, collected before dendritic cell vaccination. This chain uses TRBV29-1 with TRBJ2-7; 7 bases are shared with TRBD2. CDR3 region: CSVVGSGGYEQYF. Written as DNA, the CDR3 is TGCAGCGTTGTGGGATCGGGAGGCTACGAGCAGTACTTC.